This record covers a single TCR beta chain. The data stem from a study of T cells in Graves' hyperthyroidism and ophthalmopathy. RNA transcripts were the template for amplifying TCR beta CDR3 regions. TCR CDR3 regions were first amplified by RT-PCR with HTBI primers. TCRdb fed the multiplex PCR reads into MiXCR, producing one record per CDR3 protein. The sample contains roughly 400,000 distinct CDR3 sequences, over 12% of which appear only once. Clinicians diagnosed patients from clinical symptoms, serum thyroxine and TRAb, thyroid ultrasound and orbital computed tomography. This clonotype was obtained from a man over 45 with Graves' ophthalmopathy. Sequenced material: blood.

The CDR3 here is CASSLSHRADSNQPQHF. In DNA, the CDR3 is TGTGCCAGCAGCTTGAGCCACAGGGCCGATAGCAATCAGCCCCAGCATTTT. The chain employs TRBV7-6 and TRBJ1-5, with D possibly matching TRBD1 (6 bases). Germline CDR1 and CDR2: SGHVS and FNYEAQ. V shed 3 bases and J shed 0 bases, with 15 bases lying between them. This CDR3 is 17 amino acids long. Full variable domain (rest looked up from reference TRBV7-6 and TRBJ1-5): GAGVSQSPRYKVTKRGQDVALRCDPISGHVSLYWYRQALGQGPEFLTYFNYEAQQDKSGLPNDRFSAERPEGSISTLTIQRTEQRDSAMYRCASSLSHRADSNQPQHFGDGTRLSIL.